The following is a T cell receptor (beta chain) sequence with its context. The treatment: preoperative locoregional IRX-2 cytokine immunotherapy. Patients received preoperative, locoregional IRX-2 cytokine immunotherapy in a phase Ib study. V was shortened by 4 bases and J by 1 base, with 7 bases between the two germline ends. The CDR3 spans 13 residues. In germline, CDR1 is SGHVT, CDR2 SQSDAQ. This sample was included in a study of preoperative IRX-2 immunotherapy in early breast cancer. Assay: immunoSEQ multiplex PCR; the TCRdb copy retains only in-frame clones and omits some. The data hold about 2,100 clones, with about 64% observed a single time.

The sequence was obtained from a human donor with breast cancer. The sample here was tumor tissue, taken before IRX-2 immunotherapy. V usage is TRBV7-4 and J usage is TRBJ1-1, with unresolved D. CDR3: CASSSPGNTEAFF. CDR3 DNA: TGTGCCAGCAGCTCACCAGGGAACACTGAAGCTTTCTTT.